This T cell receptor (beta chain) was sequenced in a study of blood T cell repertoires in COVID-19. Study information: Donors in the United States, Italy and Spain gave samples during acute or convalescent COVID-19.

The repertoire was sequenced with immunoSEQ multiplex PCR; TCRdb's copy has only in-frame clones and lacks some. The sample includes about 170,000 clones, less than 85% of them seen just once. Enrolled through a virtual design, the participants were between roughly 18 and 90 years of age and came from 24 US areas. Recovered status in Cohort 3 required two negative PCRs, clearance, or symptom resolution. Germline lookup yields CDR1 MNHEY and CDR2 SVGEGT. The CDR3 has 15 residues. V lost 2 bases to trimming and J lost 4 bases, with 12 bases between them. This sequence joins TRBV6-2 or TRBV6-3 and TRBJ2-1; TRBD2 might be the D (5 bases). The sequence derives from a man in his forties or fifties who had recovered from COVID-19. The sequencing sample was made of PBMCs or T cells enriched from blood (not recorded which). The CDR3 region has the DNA TGTGCCAGCAGTTACCCCTCCACGGGGTACAATGAGCAGTTCTTC. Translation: CASSYPSTGYNEQFF.